The 26 T cell receptor beta chains in this list originate from one sample, sequenced in a study of blood T cell repertoires in COVID-19. Libraries were prepared by immunoSEQ multiplex PCR; TCRdb keeps only in-frame clonotypes and omits some of them. The data contain about 99,000 clones, roughly 87% of them singletons. Input material: peripheral blood. The receptors shown here come from a human donor in a cohort sampled during active COVID-19.

The chain recombines TRBV2 with TRBJ2-2; 9 nucleotides align to TRBD1. CDR3 length: 14 amino acids. Looked up from germline, CDR1 is SNHLY and CDR2 is FYNNEI. With 10 bases clipped from V and 3 bases from J, the junction kept 6 bases outside the gene matches. CDR3 region: CAIRDRVDTGELFF. Written as DNA, the CDR3 is TGTGCCATCCGGGACAGGGTAGACACCGGGGAGCTGTTTTTT.

This chain links TRBV5-1 with TRBJ2-1; tentatively, D is TRBD2 (6 bases). Trimming cost V 2 bases and J 9 bases, with 18 bases left between them. This CDR3 is 15 amino acids long. The germline V gene encodes CDR1 SGHRS and CDR2 YFSETQ. In nucleotides, the CDR3 is TGCGCCAGCAGCTTACGAGGGGATAACGGGGGTGAGCAGTTCTTC. Encoded protein: CASSLRGDNGGEQFF.

This chain connects TRBV5-8 to TRBJ1-5; TRBD1 matches at 8 bases. The CDR3 extends over 17 amino acids. Germline CDR1 reads SGHTS; CDR2 reads YDEGEE. V gave up 0 bases and J gave up 4 bases; unmatched junction bases: 9. The CDR3 spells CASSLGRRTGMNQPQHF. The CDR3 bases are TGTGCCAGCAGCTTGGGTAGAAGGACAGGGATGAATCAGCCCCAGCATTTT.

The chain links TRBV30 to TRBJ1-5; TRBD1 matches 7 bases. Germline loops: CDR1 GTSNPN, CDR2 SVGIG (reference sequence). The CDR3 is made up of 13 amino acids. With 2 bases clipped from V and 7 bases from J, the junction kept 5 bases outside the gene matches. The CDR3 sequence: CAWSTQGSQPQHF. The CDR3 region has the DNA TGTGCCTGGAGTACACAGGGGAGCCAGCCCCAGCATTTT.

This clone was counted between two and nine times. The chain combines TRBV19 with TRBJ1-3; D unclear. The CDR3 extends over 14 amino acids. Germline-derived CDR1 and CDR2 are LNHDA and SQIVND (reference sequence). V was cut by 8 bases and J by 2 bases, with 13 bases left in between. As DNA, the CDR3 is TGTGCCAGTTCCGGGTTTCCCCCTGGAAACACCATATATTTT. Translating it yields CASSGFPPGNTIYF.

This clone came up once. The rearrangement links TRBV4-1 to TRBJ2-1; 13 bases agree with TRBD2. The CDR3 length is 17 residues. CDR1 is MGHRA, CDR2 YSYEKL, per germline. J was trimmed by 4 bases and V by 2 bases; bases with no gene match: 5. In nucleotides, the CDR3 is TGCGCCAGCAGCCAAACCGGGACTAGCGGGGTTTACAATGAGCAGTTCTTC. Translating gives CASSQTGTSGVYNEQFF.

This rearrangement joins TRBV5-1 to TRBJ2-7; possible D gene TRBD1, 6 bases. Trimming shortened V by 0 bases and J by 4 bases, and 11 bases separated the two germline ends. Germline-derived CDR1 and CDR2 are SGHRS and YFSETQ. The CDR3 consists of 14 residues. The DNA of the CDR3 is TGCGCCAGCAGCTTGGTGGGCAGGGGATACGAGCAGTACTTC. Protein sequence: CASSLVGRGYEQYF.

The chain has TRBV3-1 (or the pseudogene TRBV3-2) and TRBJ1-6; 9 positions agree with TRBD1. Trimming at V came to 0 bases and at J to 7 bases, leaving 7 bases not matched to a gene. This CDR3 has 17 amino acids. CDR1 is LGHDT, CDR2 YNNKEL, per germline (reference sequence). This CDR3 is CASSQDSGTGNNSPLHF. CDR3 sequence (DNA): TGTGCCAGCAGCCAAGACTCCGGGACAGGGAACAATTCACCCCTCCACTTT.

The chain recombines TRBV10-3 with TRBJ2-7; 8 nucleotides line up with TRBD1. The V gene's germline CDR1 is ENHRY and CDR2 SYGVKD. CDR3 length: 16 residues. J lost 0 bases, V lost 10 bases, and 14 bases had no gene match. DNA of the CDR3: TGTGCCACCACAGGCGACCGGGACAGGAGCTCCTACGAGCAGTACTTC. It is translated as CATTGDRDRSSYEQYF.

The chain couples TRBV11-2 to TRBJ2-7; TRBD1 aligns across 7 bases. This CDR3 has 14 residues. The V and J ends lost 1 base and 2 bases, in that order; junction bases with no gene match: 2. The V gene's germline CDR1 is SGHAT and CDR2 FQNNGV. CDR3 bases: TGTGCCAGCAGCTTAGTAGGGGGCGCCTACGAGCAGTACTTC. Protein: CASSLVGGAYEQYF.

This clone appeared once. The CDR3 protein is CASTRETQYF. CDR3 coding DNA: TGTGCCAGCACCCGAGAGACCCAGTACTTC. This rearrangement joins TRBV6-5 to TRBJ2-5; D unresolved. V gave up 7 bases and J gave up 4 bases, with 4 bases separating them. The CDR3 has 10 amino acids. The germline V gene encodes CDR1 MNHEY and CDR2 SVGAGI.

The CDR3 sequence is CASSQGVAGGYEQYF. The CDR3 DNA is TGTGCCAGCAGCCAAGGCGTGGCGGGCGGCTACGAGCAGTACTTC. The chain has TRBV3-1 (or the pseudogene TRBV3-2) and TRBJ2-7; the D gene is possibly TRBD2 (5 bases). The V end lost 1 base, the J end lost 3 bases, and 13 bases lay between the germline ends. The CDR3 contains 15 residues. Per germline, CDR1 LGHDT and CDR2 YNNKEL (reference sequence).

The chain uses TRBV7-3 and TRBJ2-1; 9 nucleotides line up with TRBD2. V gave up 5 bases and J gave up 6 bases; unmatched junction bases: 2. CDR1 is SGHTA and CDR2 is FQGTGA in the germline V gene. This CDR3 is built from 13 residues. This CDR3 is CASSRSGSNEQFF. For the CDR3, the DNA is TGTGCCAGCAGCCGTAGCGGGAGCAATGAGCAGTTCTTC.

V and J are TRBV7-3 and TRBJ2-2, with 7 bases identical to TRBD2. Germline assignment: CDR1 SGHTA and CDR2 FQGTGA. The CDR3 spans 15 residues. The J segment lost 6 bases and the V segment lost 1 base, leaving 5 bases of the junction unmatched. CDR3 in DNA: TGTGCCAGCAGCTTAAATCCAGGGAGGGCCGGGGAGCTGTTTTTT. This gives the protein CASSLNPGRAGELFF.

This clone was counted between two and nine times. The same CDR3 is also encoded by other DNA sequences in this sample. The rearrangement uses TRBV5-4 and TRBJ2-7; D gene uncertain. Trimming took 0 bases from V and 0 from J, leaving 7 bases between them. This CDR3 has 14 amino acids. Germline V lookup: CDR1 SGHNT, CDR2 YYREEE (reference sequence). CDR3 coding DNA: TGTGCCAGCAGCTTGGACAGTAGCTCCTACGAGCAGTACTTC. Translated, it gives CASSLDSSSYEQYF.

Comments on this clone: A junction boundary mismatches the germline segment, possibly from a read error. Within the sample, other DNA sequences also encode this same CDR3. The rearrangement links TRBV4-1 to TRBJ2-7; 8 bases line up with TRBD2. Germline V gene data show CDR1 as MGHRA and CDR2 as YSYEKL. The CDR3 totals 16 residues. Here the CDR3 DNA reads TGCGCCAGCAGCCAAGCCCGTACTAGCGGAACCTACGAGCAATACTTC. This encodes CASSQARTSGTYEQYF.

This chain joins TRBV7-9 and TRBJ1-2; 9 positions match TRBD1. Trimming cost V 5 bases and J 8 bases; bases outside gene matches: 6. The CDR3 sequence is 13 residues long. Looked up from germline, CDR1 is SEHNR and CDR2 is FQNEAQ (reference sequence). The CDR3 reads CASSIGTGRGYTF. The DNA of the CDR3 is TGTGCCAGCAGCATCGGGACAGGGAGAGGCTACACCTTC.

Only one count was recorded for this clone. The chain is built from TRBV6-5 and TRBJ2-7, with D maybe TRBD2 (6 bases). V dropped 7 bases and J dropped 6 bases, with 19 bases sitting between them. The CDR3 has 14 amino acids. The V gene's germline CDR1 is MNHEY and CDR2 SVGAGI. CDR3 sequence reads: CASKMDGRNSEQYF. CDR3 bases: TGTGCCAGCAAGATGGACGGGAGAAACTCCGAGCAGTACTTC.

This clone has more than one count but fewer than ten. This chain links TRBV4-1 with TRBJ2-7, with D possibly being TRBD1 (5 bases). Germline CDR1 MGHRA, CDR2 YSYEKL. This CDR3 has 16 amino acids. V was shortened by 4 bases and J by 0 bases, with 16 bases between the two germline ends. As DNA, the CDR3 is TGCGCCAGCAGCCCCTCTTTGGGGCAGAGCTCCTACGAGCAGTACTTC. Residues: CASSPSLGQSSYEQYF.

V gene TRBV3-1 (or the pseudogene TRBV3-2) combines with J gene TRBJ2-7; the D gene is possibly TRBD2 (5 bases). This CDR3 is built from 13 residues. V lost 1 base to trimming and J lost 4 bases, with 8 bases between them. Germline V gene lookup returns CDR1 LGHDT and CDR2 YNNKEL (reference sequence). In DNA form, the CDR3 reads TGTGCCAGCAGCCAAGGGTGGAGGTACGAGCAGTACTTC. This sequence encodes CASSQGWRYEQYF.

The rearrangement uses TRBV7-3 and TRBJ2-1, with 8 bases identical to TRBD2. The length of the CDR3 is 12 residues. The J segment lost 12 bases and the V segment lost 4 bases, leaving 5 bases of the junction unmatched. In germline, CDR1 is SGHTA, CDR2 FQGTGA. The chain's CDR3 is CASSSLAGRQFF. The CDR3 nucleotides are TGTGCCAGCAGCTCCCTAGCGGGTCGGCAGTTCTTC.

The chain carries TRBV28 and TRBJ1-3, with 7 bases lining up with TRBD1. V lost 2 bases, J lost 2 bases, and 6 bases stayed unmatched. CDR3 length: 16 amino acids. CDR1 and CDR2 from the germline V gene are MDHEN and SYDVKM. In DNA form, the CDR3 reads TGTGCCAGCAGTTTAGGCTTGGACAGGCCTGGAAACACCATATATTTT. It codes for CASSLGLDRPGNTIYF.

The chain uses TRBV5-1 and TRBJ1-1; 8 positions match TRBD1. Germline V lookup: CDR1 SGHRS, CDR2 YFSETQ. This CDR3 has 14 amino acids. The J segment lost 1 base and the V segment lost 4 bases, leaving 3 bases of the junction unmatched. The CDR3 DNA sequence: TGCGCCAGCAGCCCGGGACAGGAGAACACTGAAGCTTTCTTT. Protein: CASSPGQENTEAFF.

Only one count was recorded for this clone. The chain employs TRBV6-5 and TRBJ2-3, with D perhaps matching TRBD1 (6 bases). Per germline, CDR1 MNHEY and CDR2 SVGAGI. V lost 2 bases and J lost 4, with 10 bases in between. This CDR3 has 14 amino acids. The CDR3 reads CASSYDRRADTQYF. The CDR3 DNA follows: TGTGCCAGCAGTTACGACAGGCGGGCAGATACGCAGTATTTT.

The chain combines TRBV7-9 with TRBJ2-1, with 11 bases that match TRBD2. J lost 12 bases, V lost 4 bases, and 8 bases had no gene match. The CDR3 extends over 14 amino acids. Germline CDR1 is SEHNR and CDR2 is FQNEAQ (reference sequence). The CDR3 spells CASSSTSGRYRQFF. The DNA for the CDR3 is TGTGCCAGCAGCTCCACTAGCGGGAGATACCGGCAGTTCTTC. Variable domain in full (rest from reference TRBV7-9 and TRBJ2-1): DTGVSQNPRHKITKRGQNVTFRCDPISEHNRLYWYRQTLGQGPEFLTYFQNEAQLEKSRLLSDRFSAERPKGSFSTLEIQRTEQGDSAMYLCASSSTSGRYRQFFGPGTRLTVL.

The V and J genes are TRBV3-1 (or the pseudogene TRBV3-2) and TRBJ2-1; D call uncertain. The CDR3 is 15 residues long. CDR1 and CDR2 (germline): LGHDT, YNNKEL (reference sequence). Trimming stripped 0 bases from V and 8 bases from J, with 14 bases between. The CDR3 bases are TGTGCCAGCAGCCAAGAGTTTCGAAGCAATCATGAGCAGTTCTTC. Protein sequence: CASSQEFRSNHEQFF.